The clone carrying this T cell receptor (beta chain) has at least ten counts. This sample is drawn from a study of T cells in Graves' hyperthyroidism and ophthalmopathy. J was trimmed by 3 bases and V by 3 bases; bases with no gene match: 6. There are 14 residues in the CDR3. Germline CDR1 reads DFQATT; CDR2 reads SNEGSKA (reference sequence). Template material for amplifying TCR beta CDR3 regions consisted of RNA transcripts. The HTBI primer set was used in a first-round RT-PCR of the TCR CDR3. TCRdb reanalysed the multiplex PCR reads using MiXCR and keeps one entry per CDR3 protein. The sample consists of approximately 510,000 distinct CDR3 sequences, over 45% of them appearing once.

The rearrangement uses TRBV20-1 and TRBJ2-7, with 9 bases matching TRBD1. The sequence was collected from an adult woman with Graves' disease, either hyperthyroidism or ophthalmopathy (not recorded which). The sequenced sample was peripheral blood or thyroid tissue (not recorded which). CDR3 in amino acids: CSASSGQGSYEQYF. In DNA, the CDR3 is TGCAGTGCTAGCTCGGGACAGGGAAGCTACGAGCAGTACTTC.